This TCR beta chain was found in a study of blood T cell repertoires in COVID-19. Looking at the study overall: The origin of the acute and convalescent COVID-19 samples was the United States, Italy and Spain.

This table comes from immunoSEQ multiplex PCR, and its TCRdb copy is limited to in-frame clones, with some not included. Seen here are tens of thousands of clones, roughly four fifths observed once, and the top ten hold around 4.3%. The sequence was obtained from a woman aged 55-70 years with acute or convalescent COVID-19. The sequencing sample was made of peripheral blood.

The CDR3 loop is CASRQTGDTEAFF. The CDR3 DNA sequence: TGTGCCAGCAGACAGACAGGGGACACTGAAGCTTTCTTT. The rearrangement uses TRBV28 and TRBJ1-1; 8 bases fit TRBD1. Germline V gene data show CDR1 as MDHEN and CDR2 as SYDVKM. CDR3 length: 13 residues. Trimming took 6 bases from V and 3 from J; bases not matched to a gene: 3.